This TCR beta chain was captured by sequencing in a study of OX40 agonist ivuxolimab in advanced cancers. In the study overall: The patients' treatment was ivuxolimab, an agonistic anti-OX40 (CD134) antibody. A male proportion of about 86% was recorded, with mean age roughly 62 years and range roughly 23 to 79.

The CDR3 runs to 12 residues. V lost 3 bases and J lost 10, with 10 bases in between. Germline values: CDR1 MNHNS, CDR2 SASEGT. Here immunoSEQ multiplex PCR was the method, and the copy in TCRdb shows in-frame clones only, minus some. The profile shows about 59,000 clones, about 87% of them singletons. This clone was recorded a few times. No antigen is known for it. Study conclusions and caveats: At 0.1-3.0 mg/kg, partial responders had clonal expansion among the lowest observed.

This rearrangement joins TRBV6-1 to TRBJ2-1; tentatively, D is TRBD1 (6 bases). The clonotype was recovered from an adult with an advanced solid tumor such as melanoma, head and neck, liver or kidney cancer. Sample: CD4+ or CD8+ T cells sorted from blood, taken in a trial of the OX40 agonist ivuxolimab. Here the CDR3 DNA reads TGTGCCAGCAGTGACAGGGGATACGAGCAGTTCTTC. This encodes CASSDRGYEQFF.